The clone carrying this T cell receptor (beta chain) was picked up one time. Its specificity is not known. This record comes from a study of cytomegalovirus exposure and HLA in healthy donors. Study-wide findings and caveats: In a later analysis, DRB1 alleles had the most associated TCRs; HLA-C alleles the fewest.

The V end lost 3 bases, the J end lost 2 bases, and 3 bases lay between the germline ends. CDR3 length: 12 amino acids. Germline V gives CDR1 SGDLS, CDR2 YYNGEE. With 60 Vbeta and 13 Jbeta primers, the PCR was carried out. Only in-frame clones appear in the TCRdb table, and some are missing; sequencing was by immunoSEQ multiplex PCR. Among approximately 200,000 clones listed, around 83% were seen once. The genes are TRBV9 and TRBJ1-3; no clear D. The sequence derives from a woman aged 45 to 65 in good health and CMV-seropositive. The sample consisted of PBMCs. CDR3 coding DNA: TGTGCCAGCAGCGGAGCTGGAAACACCATATATTTT. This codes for CASSGAGNTIYF.